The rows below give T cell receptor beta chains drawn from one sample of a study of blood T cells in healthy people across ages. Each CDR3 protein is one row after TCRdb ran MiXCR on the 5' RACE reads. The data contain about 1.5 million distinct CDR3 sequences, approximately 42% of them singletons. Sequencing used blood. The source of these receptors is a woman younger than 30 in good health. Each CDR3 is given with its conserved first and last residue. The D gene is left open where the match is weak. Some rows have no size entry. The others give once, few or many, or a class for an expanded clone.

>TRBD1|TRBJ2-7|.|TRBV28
TGTGCCAGCAGTCCCCGGACAGGGGAAGACTACGAGCAGTACTTC
CASSPRTGEDYEQYF
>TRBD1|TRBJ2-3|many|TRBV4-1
TGCGCCAGCAGCCGGGGGGACAGGGGGCGTAGAGATACGCAGTATTTT
CASSRGDRGRRDTQYF
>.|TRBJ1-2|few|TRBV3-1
TGTGCCAGCACCCCGGGCCAGGGAATGGGTGGCTACACCTTC
CASTPGQGMGGYTF
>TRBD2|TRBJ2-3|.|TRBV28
TGTGCCATTCGTGGGACTAGCACGGGAGATACGCAGTATTTT
CAIRGTSTGDTQYF
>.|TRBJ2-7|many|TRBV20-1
TGCAGTGCTACGCGCCCCGATTACGAGCAGTACTTC
CSATRPDYEQYF
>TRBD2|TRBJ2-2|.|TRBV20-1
TGCAGTGCTAGAGATGGGCGGGGGGTCGACACCGGGGAGCCGTTTTTT
CSARDGRGVDTGEPFF
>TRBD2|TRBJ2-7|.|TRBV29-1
TGCAGCGTTGATGGGACTAGCGGACCGAGCTCCTACAATGAGCAGTACTTC
CSVDGTSGPSSYNEQYF
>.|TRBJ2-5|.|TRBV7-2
TGTGCCAGCAGCTTAGTACCGGGGATAGAGACCCAGTACTTC
CASSLVPGIETQYF
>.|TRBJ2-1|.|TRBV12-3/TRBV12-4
TGTGCCAGCAGTTTTGGGCTAGCTATCAATGAGCAGTTCTTC
CASSFGLAINEQFF
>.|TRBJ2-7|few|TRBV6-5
TGTGCCAGCAGTTACTCATGGGGTAGAGACGCCTACGAGCAGTACTTC
CASSYSWGRDAYEQYF
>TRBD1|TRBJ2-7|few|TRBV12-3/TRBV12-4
TGTGCCAGCAGATCCGGGACAGGGAGCTCCTACGAGCAGTACTTC
CASRSGTGSSYEQYF
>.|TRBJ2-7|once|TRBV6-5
TGTGCCAGCAGTTACTTAGGGGACTCCTACGAGCAGTACTTC
CASSYLGDSYEQYF
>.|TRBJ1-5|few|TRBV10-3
TGTGCCATCAGTGAAGGAGGGCAGGGTCGAGGCAATCAGCCCCAGCATTTT
CAISEGGQGRGNQPQHF
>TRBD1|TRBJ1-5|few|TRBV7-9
TGTGCCAGCGGCAGGGGGGTTCAGCCCCAGCATTTT
CASGRGVQPQHF
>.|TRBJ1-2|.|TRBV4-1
TGCGCCAGCAGCGAAGGGCGGGGCAGGGGTAACGGCTACACCTTC
CASSEGRGRGNGYTF
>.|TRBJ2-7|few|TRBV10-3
TGTGCCATCAGTGAGGTCCCGGAGGCCTACGAGCAGTACTTC
CAISEVPEAYEQYF
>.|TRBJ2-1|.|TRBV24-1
TGTGCCACCAGTGACCCGGATCCGGGACCCCCTGAGCAGTTCTTC
CATSDPDPGPPEQFF
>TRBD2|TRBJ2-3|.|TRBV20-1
TGCAGTGCTAGAGAACTAGCGGGGCCCTCAGATACGCAGTATTTT
CSARELAGPSDTQYF
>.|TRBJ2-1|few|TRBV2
TGTGCCAGCAGTCTCCCCCGGCCACGCAATGAGCAGTTCTTC
CASSLPRPRNEQFF
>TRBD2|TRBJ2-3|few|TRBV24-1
TGTGCCACCAGTGATCCCGGTGGAGCGGGGGGCACAGATACGCAGTATTTT
CATSDPGGAGGTDTQYF
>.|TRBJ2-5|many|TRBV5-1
TGTGCCAGCAGTTTAGAAGGGAGAGAGACCCAGTACTTC
CASSLEGRETQYF
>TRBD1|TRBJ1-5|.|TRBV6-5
TGTGCCAGCAGTTACCAACGGGACAGAGGCCCTCGTAGCAATCAGCCCCAGCATTTT
CASSYQRDRGPRSNQPQHF
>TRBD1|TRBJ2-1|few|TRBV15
TGTGCCACCAGCGGACAGGGTATCAATGAGCAGTTCTTC
CATSGQGINEQFF
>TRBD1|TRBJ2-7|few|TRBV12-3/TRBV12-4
TGTGCCAGCAGTACCTACGGGACAGGGGACTACGAGCAGTACTTC
CASSTYGTGDYEQYF
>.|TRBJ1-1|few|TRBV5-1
TGCGCCAGCAACCGAGACGTTAACACTGAAGCTTTCTTT
CASNRDVNTEAFF
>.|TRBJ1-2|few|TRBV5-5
TGTGCCAGCAGCCGCGAATCCGGGACAACGGCTGGCTACACCTTC
CASSRESGTTAGYTF
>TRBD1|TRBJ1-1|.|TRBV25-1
TGTGCCAGCCAAACAGGGGGTGAAGCTTTCTTT
CASQTGGEAFF
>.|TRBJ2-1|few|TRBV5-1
TGCGCCAGCATTACCGGCAATGAGCAGTTCTTC
CASITGNEQFF
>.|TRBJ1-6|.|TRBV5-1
TGCGCCAGCAGCTTGGACTCTGGGGGAAGGACCCTCCACTTT
CASSLDSGGRTLHF
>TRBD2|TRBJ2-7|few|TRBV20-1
TGCAGTGCAGTCCCAGGGAGGCTAGCGGGAGGGCCGGGTTACGAGCAGTACTTC
CSAVPGRLAGGPGYEQYF
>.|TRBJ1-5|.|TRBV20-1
TGCAGTGCTAGAGAGTTAGATCAGCCCCAGCATTTT
CSARELDQPQHF
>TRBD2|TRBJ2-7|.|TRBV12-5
TGTGCTAGTGGTTGGGGACTAGCGGGCTCCTACGAGCAGTACTTC
CASGWGLAGSYEQYF
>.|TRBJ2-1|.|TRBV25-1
TGTGCCAGCAGTGAACCCGCGGTTCGTCTTCAGTTCTTC
CASSEPAVRLQFF
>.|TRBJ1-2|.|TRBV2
TGTGCCAGCCACCAGGGGTCTGGCTACACCTTC
CASHQGSGYTF
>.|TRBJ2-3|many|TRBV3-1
TGTGCCAGCAGCCAAGTCAGGGAGACCGGTCTGCAGTATTTT
CASSQVRETGLQYF
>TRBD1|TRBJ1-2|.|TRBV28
TGTGCCAGCAGTTTATCGGGCAGGGGGCGAGACTATGGCTGCACCTTC
CASSLSGRGRDYGCTF
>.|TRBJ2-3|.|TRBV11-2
TGTGCCAGCATGGGAGATACGCAGTATTTT
CASMGDTQYF
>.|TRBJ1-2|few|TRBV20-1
TGCAGTGCTCCGGACGCACGATTAAACTATGGCTACACCTTC
CSAPDARLNYGYTF
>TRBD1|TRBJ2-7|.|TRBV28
TGTGCCGGCAGTTTAACAGGGGTAGGGATGTACGAGCAGTACTTC
CAGSLTGVGMYEQYF
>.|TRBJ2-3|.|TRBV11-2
TGTGCCAGCAGCTTTAATAGCGGCACAGATACGCAGTATTTT
CASSFNSGTDTQYF
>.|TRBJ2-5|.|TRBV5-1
TGCGCCAGCAGCCTGTCAGGGGATCAAGAGACCCAGTACTTC
CASSLSGDQETQYF
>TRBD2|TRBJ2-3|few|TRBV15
TGTGCCACCAATCCCGGGCTAGCGGGGTCCACAGATACGCAGTATTTT
CATNPGLAGSTDTQYF
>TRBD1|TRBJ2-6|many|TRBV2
TGTGCCAGTCACAGGGGACCCTCTGGGGCCAACGTCCTGACTTTC
CASHRGPSGANVLTF
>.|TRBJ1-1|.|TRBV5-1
TGCGCCAGCAGCTTGGCCCAGGAAGCTTTCTTT
CASSLAQEAFF